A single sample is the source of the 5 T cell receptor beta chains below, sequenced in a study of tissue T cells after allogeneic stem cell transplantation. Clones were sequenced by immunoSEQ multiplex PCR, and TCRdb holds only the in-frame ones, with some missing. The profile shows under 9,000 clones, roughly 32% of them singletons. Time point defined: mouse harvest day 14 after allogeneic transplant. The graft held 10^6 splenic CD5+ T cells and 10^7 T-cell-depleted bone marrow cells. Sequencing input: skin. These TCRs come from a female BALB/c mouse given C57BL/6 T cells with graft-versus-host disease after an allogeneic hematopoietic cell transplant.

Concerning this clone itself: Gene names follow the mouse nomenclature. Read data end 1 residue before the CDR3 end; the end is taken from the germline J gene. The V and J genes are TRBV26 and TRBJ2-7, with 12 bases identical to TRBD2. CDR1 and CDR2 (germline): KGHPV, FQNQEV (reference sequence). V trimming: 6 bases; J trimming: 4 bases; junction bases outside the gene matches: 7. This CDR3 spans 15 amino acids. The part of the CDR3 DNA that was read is TGTGCCAGCAGCCCAGACTGGGGGGGCGCTTATGAACAGTAC. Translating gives CASSPDWGGAYEQY. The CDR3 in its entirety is CASSPDWGGAYEQYF.

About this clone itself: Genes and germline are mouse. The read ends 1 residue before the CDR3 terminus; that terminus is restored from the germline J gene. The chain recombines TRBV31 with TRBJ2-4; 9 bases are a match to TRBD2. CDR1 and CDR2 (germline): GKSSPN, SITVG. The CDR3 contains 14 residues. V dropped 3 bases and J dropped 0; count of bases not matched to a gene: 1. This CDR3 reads CAWRDWGSQNTLYF. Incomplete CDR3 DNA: TGTGCCTGGAGGGACTGGGGAAGTCAAAACACCTTGTAC. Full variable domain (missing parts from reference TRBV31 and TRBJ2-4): AQTIHQWPVAEIKAVGSPLSLGCTIKGKSSPNLYWYWQATGGTLQQLFYSITVGQVESVVQLNLSASRPKDDQFILSTEKLLLSHSGFYLCAWRDWGSQNTLYFGAGTRLSVL.

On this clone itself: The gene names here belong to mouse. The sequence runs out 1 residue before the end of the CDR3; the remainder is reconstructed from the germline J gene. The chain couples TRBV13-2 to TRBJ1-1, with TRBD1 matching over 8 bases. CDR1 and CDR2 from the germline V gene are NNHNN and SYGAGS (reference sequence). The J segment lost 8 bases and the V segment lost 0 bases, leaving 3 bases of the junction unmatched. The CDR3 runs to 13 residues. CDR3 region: CASGDGRGREVFF. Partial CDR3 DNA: TGTGCCAGCGGTGATGGCAGGGGGCGCGAAGTCTTC.

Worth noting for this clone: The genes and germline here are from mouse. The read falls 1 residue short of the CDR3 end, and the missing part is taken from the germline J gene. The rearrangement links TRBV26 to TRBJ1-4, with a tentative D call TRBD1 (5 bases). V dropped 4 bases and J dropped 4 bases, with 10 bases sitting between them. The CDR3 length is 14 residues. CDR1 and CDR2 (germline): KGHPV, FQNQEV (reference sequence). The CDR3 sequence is CASSPRQGNERLFF. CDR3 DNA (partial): TGTGCCAGCAGTCCCCGTCAGGGCAACGAAAGATTATTT.

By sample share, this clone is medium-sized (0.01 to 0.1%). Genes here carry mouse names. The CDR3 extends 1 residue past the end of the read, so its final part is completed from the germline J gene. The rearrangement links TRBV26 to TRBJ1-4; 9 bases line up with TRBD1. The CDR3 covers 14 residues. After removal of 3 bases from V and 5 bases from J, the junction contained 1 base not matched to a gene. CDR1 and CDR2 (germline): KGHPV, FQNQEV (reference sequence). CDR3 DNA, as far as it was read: TGTGCCAGCAGTCTCGGGACAGGGAACGAAAGATTATTT. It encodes CASSLGTGNERLF. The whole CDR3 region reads CASSLGTGNERLFF.